The rows below give T cell receptor beta chains drawn from one sample of a study of human T cells and chemical hapten exposure. TCRdb called the RACE reads again in MiXCR, with one record for every CDR3 protein. The repertoire holds around 110,000 distinct CDR3 sequences, with roughly an eighth as singletons. Sequencing was performed on whole blood, taken in connection with sensitization to the hapten diphenylcyclopropenone (DPC). The receptors come from a woman in her forties or fifties with alopecia areata. Some clones in this sample may be carry-over from other donors' samples. CDR3s include the opening cysteine and the closing phenylalanine or tryptophan. The D gene is left open where the match is weak. Expanded clones are given a class, and other clones once, few, many or no size at all.

TRBD2	TRBV12-3/TRBV12-4	many	TRBJ2-1	CASSFRNGTSGSYEQFF	TGTGCCAGCAGTTTCAGAAACGGGACTAGCGGGAGCTATGAGCAGTTCTTC
.	TRBV11-2	few	TRBJ2-4	CASRGLAKNIQYF	TGTGCCAGCAGAGGACTAGCCAAAAACATTCAGTACTTC
.	TRBV28	few	TRBJ2-3	CASSIDQFRGTQYF	TGTGCCAGCAGTATTGATCAATTCCGAGGGACGCAGTATTTT
TRBD2	TRBV7-6	.	TRBJ2-1	CASSSGLAGGFTEQFF	TGTGCCAGCAGCTCGGGACTAGCGGGAGGATTCACTGAGCAGTTCTTC
.	TRBV20-1	few	TRBJ2-1	CSAKQGSAYNEQFF	TGCAGTGCGAAACAGGGTTCCGCTTACAATGAGCAGTTCTTC
TRBD1	TRBV29-1	few	TRBJ2-1	CSVREGARYNEQFF	TGCAGCGTTCGAGAGGGGGCTCGGTACAATGAGCAGTTCTTC
.	TRBV28	.	TRBJ1-3	CAVASDYTSGNTIYF	TGTGCCGTGGCCTCAGATTATACCTCTGGAAACACCATATATTTT
.	TRBV18	.	TRBJ1-5	CASSPGTRSNQPQHF	TGTGCCAGCTCACCAGGGACCCGAAGCAATCAGCCCCAGCATTTT
TRBD1	TRBV2	few	TRBJ2-2	CASTEGGTVLTGELFF	TGTGCCAGCACTGAGGGTGGGACAGTTTTGACCGGGGAGCTGTTTTTT
TRBD1	TRBV7-9	many	TRBJ2-1	CASSPTGGAYNEQFF	TGTGCCAGCAGTCCGACAGGGGGCGCCTACAATGAGCAGTTCTTC
TRBD2	TRBV5-5	many	TRBJ2-2	CASSPMAGGKTGELFF	TGTGCCAGCAGCCCCATGGCGGGAGGAAAAACCGGGGAGCTGTTTTTT
.	TRBV2	few	TRBJ2-3	CASIGGVSTDTQYF	TGTGCCAGCATCGGCGGCGTAAGCACAGATACGCAGTATTTT
.	TRBV11-2	many	TRBJ1-2	CASSFQPQGANYGYTF	TGTGCCAGCAGCTTCCAGCCACAGGGAGCTAACTATGGCTACACCTTC
.	TRBV6-1	few	TRBJ1-5	CASSKSAALNQPQHF	TGTGCCAGCAGTAAATCGGCCGCCTTAAATCAGCCCCAGCATTTT
.	TRBV7-8	many	TRBJ2-5	CASSYGQQETQYF	TGTGCCAGCAGCTACGGACAGCAAGAGACCCAGTACTTC
.	TRBV12-3/TRBV12-4	few	TRBJ2-7	CASILGGTYEQYF	TGTGCCAGCATTCTGGGGGGAACCTACGAGCAGTACTTC
.	TRBV18	.	TRBJ2-5	CASSPHPPPETQYF	TGTGCCAGCTCACCACATCCCCCTCCGGAGACCCAGTACTTC
.	TRBV19	many	TRBJ1-2	CASKYSAENYGYTF	TGTGCCAGCAAGTACTCGGCGGAGAACTATGGCTACACCTTC
TRBD2	TRBV7-9	many	TRBJ2-7	CASSSGGYSYEQYF	TGTGCCAGCAGTTCCGGGGGGTACTCCTACGAGCAGTACTTC
.	TRBV11-2	.	TRBJ1-1	CASSFQKYTEAFF	TGTGCCAGCAGTTTTCAGAAATACACTGAAGCTTTCTTT
TRBD1	TRBV9	many	TRBJ2-3	CASSVRTGGPTDTQYF	TGTGCCAGCAGCGTACGGACAGGGGGCCCCACAGATACGCAGTATTTT
TRBD1	TRBV12-3/TRBV12-4	many	TRBJ1-3	CASRGTAIYF	TGTGCCAGCAGGGGGACAGCCATATATTTT
TRBD1	TRBV12-3/TRBV12-4	.	TRBJ1-1	CASRTSTGPTEAFF	TGTGCCAGCAGAACCTCGACAGGGCCGACTGAAGCTTTCTTT
TRBD1	TRBV5-4	few	TRBJ2-7	CASSRDRGHYEQYF	TGTGCCAGCAGCCGGGACAGGGGGCACTACGAGCAGTACTTC
.	TRBV11-2	few	TRBJ1-1	CASSFRLGGEAFF	TGTGCCAGCAGCTTCAGGCTGGGGGGGGAAGCTTTCTTT
.	TRBV9	.	TRBJ2-1	CASSPRDSYSRNEQFF	TGTGCCAGCAGCCCCCGGGACTCCTACTCAAGGAATGAGCAGTTCTTC
.	TRBV29-1	many	TRBJ1-1	CSVERADPEAFF	TGCAGCGTTGAAAGGGCAGATCCCGAAGCTTTCTTT
TRBD2	TRBV5-5	many	TRBJ2-1	CASRPNLAGGYNEQFF	TGTGCCAGCAGGCCAAACTTAGCGGGAGGCTACAATGAGCAGTTCTTC